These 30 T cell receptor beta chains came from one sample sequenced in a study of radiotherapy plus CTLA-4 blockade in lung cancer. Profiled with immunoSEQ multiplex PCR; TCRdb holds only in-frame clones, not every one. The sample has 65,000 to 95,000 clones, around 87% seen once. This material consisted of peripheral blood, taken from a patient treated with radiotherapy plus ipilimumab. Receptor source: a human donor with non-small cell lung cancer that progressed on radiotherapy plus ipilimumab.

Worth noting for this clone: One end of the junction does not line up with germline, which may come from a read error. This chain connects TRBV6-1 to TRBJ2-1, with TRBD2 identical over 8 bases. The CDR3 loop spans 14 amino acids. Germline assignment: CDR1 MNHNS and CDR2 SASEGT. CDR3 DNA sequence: TGTGCCAGCAGTCAAGCGGGGGAATACAATGAGCAGTTCTTC. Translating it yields CASSQAGEYNEQFF.

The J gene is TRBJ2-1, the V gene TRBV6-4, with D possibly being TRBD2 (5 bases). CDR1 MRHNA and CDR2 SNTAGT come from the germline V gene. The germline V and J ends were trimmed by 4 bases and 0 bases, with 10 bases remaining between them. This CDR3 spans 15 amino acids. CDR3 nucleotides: TGTGCCAGCAGTGTGGAGGCTTACTCCTACAATGAGCAGTTCTTC. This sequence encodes CASSVEAYSYNEQFF.

CDR3 region: CASSSRYEQYV. The CDR3 DNA follows: TGTGCCAGCAGCTCCAGATACGAGCAGTACGTC. V usage is TRBV7-9 and J usage is TRBJ2-7; no clear D. The CDR3 is made up of 11 amino acids. CDR1 and CDR2 from the germline V gene are SEHNR and FQNEAQ (reference sequence). Between the trimmed V and J ends, which lost 4 bases and 4 bases, there was a span of 5 bases.

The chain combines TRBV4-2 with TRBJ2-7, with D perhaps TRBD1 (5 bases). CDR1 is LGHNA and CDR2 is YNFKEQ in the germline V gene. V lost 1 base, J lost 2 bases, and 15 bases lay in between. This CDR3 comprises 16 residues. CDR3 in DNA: TGTGCCAGCAGCCAAGGTGCGTTGACAGCTCCCTACGAGCAGTACTTC. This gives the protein CASSQGALTAPYEQYF.

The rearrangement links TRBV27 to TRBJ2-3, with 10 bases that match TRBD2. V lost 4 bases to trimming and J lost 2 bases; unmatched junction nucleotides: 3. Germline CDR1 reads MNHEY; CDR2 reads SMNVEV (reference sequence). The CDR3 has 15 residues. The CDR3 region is CASSSGTSDTDTQYF. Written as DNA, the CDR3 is TGTGCCAGCAGTTCCGGGACTAGCGACACAGATACGCAGTATTTT.

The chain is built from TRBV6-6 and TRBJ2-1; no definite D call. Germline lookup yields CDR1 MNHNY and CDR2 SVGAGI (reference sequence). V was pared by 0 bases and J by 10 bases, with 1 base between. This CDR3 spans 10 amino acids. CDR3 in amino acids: CASSYSEQFF. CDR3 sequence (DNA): TGTGCCAGCAGTTACTCAGAGCAGTTCTTC.

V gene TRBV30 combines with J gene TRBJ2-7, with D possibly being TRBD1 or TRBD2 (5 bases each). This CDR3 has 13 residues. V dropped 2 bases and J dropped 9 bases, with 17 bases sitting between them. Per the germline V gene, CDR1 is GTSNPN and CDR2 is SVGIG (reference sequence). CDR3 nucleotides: TGTGCCTGGAGTTCTGGGACCCTTCGTGGGCAGTACTTC. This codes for CAWSSGTLRGQYF.

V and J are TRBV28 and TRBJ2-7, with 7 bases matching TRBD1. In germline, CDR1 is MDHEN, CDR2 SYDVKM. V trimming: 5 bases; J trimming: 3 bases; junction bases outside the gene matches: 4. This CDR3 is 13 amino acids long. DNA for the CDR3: TGTGCCAGCAGTAGGCACAGGGGCTACGAGCAGTACGTC. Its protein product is CASSRHRGYEQYV.

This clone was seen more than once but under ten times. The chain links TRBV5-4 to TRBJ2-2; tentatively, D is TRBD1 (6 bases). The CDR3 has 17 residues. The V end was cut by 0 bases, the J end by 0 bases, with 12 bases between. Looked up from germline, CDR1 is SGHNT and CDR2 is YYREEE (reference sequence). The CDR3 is CASSLAPDSANTGELFF. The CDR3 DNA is TGTGCCAGCAGCTTGGCCCCGGACAGCGCGAACACCGGGGAGCTGTTTTTT.

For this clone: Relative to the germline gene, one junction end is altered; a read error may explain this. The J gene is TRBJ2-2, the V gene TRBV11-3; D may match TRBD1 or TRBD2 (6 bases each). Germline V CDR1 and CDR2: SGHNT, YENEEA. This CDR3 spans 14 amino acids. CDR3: CASGLRGATGELFF. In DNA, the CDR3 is TGTGCCAGCGGCTTGAGGGGGGCGACCGGGGAGCTGTTTTTT.

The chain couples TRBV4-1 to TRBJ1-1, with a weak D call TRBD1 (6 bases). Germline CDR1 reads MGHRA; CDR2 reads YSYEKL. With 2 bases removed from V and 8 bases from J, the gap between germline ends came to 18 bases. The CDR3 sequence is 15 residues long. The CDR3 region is CASSQPTNRVDEAFF. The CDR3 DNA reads TGCGCCAGCAGCCAACCGACCAACAGGGTAGACGAAGCTTTCTTT.

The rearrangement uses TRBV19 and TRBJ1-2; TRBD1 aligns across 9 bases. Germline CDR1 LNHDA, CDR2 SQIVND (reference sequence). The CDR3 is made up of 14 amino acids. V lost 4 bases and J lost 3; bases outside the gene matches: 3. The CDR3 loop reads CASSKDRGYYGYTF. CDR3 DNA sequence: TGTGCCAGTAGTAAGGACAGGGGATACTATGGCTACACCTTC.

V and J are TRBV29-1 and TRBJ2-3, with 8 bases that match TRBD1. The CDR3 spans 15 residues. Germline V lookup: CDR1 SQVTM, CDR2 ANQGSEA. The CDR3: CSMSGGVGYEDTQYF. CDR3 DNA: TGCAGTATGTCAGGGGGCGTGGGATATGAAGATACGCAGTATTTT.

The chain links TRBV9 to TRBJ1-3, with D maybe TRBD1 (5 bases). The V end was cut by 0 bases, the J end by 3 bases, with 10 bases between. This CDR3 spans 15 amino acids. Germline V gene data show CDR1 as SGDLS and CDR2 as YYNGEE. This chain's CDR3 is CASSVGGGGGNTIYF. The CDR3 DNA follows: TGTGCCAGCAGCGTAGGTGGGGGAGGTGGAAACACCATATATTTT.

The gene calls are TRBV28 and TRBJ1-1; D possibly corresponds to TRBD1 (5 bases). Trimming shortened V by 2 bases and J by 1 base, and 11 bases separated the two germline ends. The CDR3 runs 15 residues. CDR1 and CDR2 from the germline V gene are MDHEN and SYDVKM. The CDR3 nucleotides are TGTGCCAGCAGTTTACGTTTCGGGGGGAACACTGAAGCTTTCTTT. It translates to CASSLRFGGNTEAFF.

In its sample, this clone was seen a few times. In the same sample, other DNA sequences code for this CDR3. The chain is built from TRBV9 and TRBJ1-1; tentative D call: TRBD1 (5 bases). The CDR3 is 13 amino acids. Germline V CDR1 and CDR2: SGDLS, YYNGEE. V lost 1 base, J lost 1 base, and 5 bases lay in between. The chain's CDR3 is CASSVQGNTEAFF. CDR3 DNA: TGTGCCAGCAGCGTACAGGGGAACACTGAAGCTTTCTTT. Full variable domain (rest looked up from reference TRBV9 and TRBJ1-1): DSGVTQTPKHLITATGQRVTLRCSPRSGDLSVYWYQQSLDQGLQFLIQYYNGEERAKGNILERFSAQQFPDLHSELNLSSLELGDSALYFCASSVQGNTEAFFGQGTRLTVV.

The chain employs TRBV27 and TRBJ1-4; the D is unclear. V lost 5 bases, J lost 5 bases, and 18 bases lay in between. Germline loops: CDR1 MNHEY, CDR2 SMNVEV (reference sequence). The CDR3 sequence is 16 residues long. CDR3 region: CASSPLRDRKNEKLFF. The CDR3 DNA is TGTGCCAGCAGTCCCCTCCGAGATAGGAAAAATGAAAAACTGTTTTTT.

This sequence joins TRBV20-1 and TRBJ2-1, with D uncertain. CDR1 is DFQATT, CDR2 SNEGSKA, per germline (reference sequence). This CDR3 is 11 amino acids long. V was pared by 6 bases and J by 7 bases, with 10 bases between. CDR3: CSAAQGNEQFF. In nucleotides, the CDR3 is TGCAGTGCGGCCCAAGGGAATGAGCAGTTCTTC.

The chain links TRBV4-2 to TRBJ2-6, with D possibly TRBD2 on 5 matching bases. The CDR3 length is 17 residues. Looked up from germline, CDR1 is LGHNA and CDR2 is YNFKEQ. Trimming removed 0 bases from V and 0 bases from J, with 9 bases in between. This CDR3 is CASSQEGSASGANVLTF. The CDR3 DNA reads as TGTGCCAGCAGCCAAGAGGGGAGCGCCTCTGGGGCCAACGTCCTGACTTTC.

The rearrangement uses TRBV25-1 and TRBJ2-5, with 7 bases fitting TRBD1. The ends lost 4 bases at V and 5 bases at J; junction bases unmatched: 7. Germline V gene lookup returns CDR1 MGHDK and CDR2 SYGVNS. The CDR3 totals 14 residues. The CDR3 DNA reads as TGTGCCAGCAGTGGAACAGGGGACGCCGAGACCCAGTACTTC. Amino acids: CASSGTGDAETQYF.

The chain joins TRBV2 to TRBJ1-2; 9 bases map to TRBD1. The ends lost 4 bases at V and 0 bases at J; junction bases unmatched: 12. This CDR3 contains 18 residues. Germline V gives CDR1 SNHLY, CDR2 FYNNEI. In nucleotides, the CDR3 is TGTGCCAGCAGTGTTTATCCCCGGGACAGGGTAACTAACTATGGCTACACCTTC. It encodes CASSVYPRDRVTNYGYTF. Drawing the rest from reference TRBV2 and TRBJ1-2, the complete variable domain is EPEVTQTPSHQVTQMGQEVILRCVPISNHLYFYWYRQILGQKVEFLVSFYNNEISEKSEIFDDQFSVERPDGSNFTLKIRSTKLEDSAMYFCASSVYPRDRVTNYGYTFGSGTRLTVV.

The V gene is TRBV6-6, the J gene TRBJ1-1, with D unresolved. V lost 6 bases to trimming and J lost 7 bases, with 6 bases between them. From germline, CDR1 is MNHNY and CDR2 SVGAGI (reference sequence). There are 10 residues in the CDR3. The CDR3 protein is CASRAVEAFF. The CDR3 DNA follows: TGTGCCAGCAGGGCAGTTGAAGCTTTCTTT.

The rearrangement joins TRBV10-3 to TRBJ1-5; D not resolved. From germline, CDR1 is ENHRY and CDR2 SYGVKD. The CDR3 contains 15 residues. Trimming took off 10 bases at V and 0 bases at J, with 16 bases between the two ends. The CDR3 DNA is TGTGCCACTCTTGGAGCGGACTTTAGCAATCAGCCCCAGCATTTT. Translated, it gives CATLGADFSNQPQHF.

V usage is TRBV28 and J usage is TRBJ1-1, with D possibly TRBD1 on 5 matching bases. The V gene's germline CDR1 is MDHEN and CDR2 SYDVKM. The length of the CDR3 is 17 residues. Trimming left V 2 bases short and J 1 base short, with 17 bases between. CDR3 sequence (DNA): TGTGCCAGCAGTTTACGGCTTGGGCAGGGACCGAACACTGAAGCTTTCTTT. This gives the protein CASSLRLGQGPNTEAFF.

The CDR3 DNA is TGTGCCAGCGTCACCCTGCAGGACTATGGCTACACCTTC. Its protein is CASVTLQDYGYTF. This sequence joins TRBV28 and TRBJ1-2; D is ambiguous. V lost 8 bases and J 3 bases, leaving 13 bases between the germline ends. From germline, CDR1 is MDHEN and CDR2 SYDVKM. The CDR3 has 13 residues.

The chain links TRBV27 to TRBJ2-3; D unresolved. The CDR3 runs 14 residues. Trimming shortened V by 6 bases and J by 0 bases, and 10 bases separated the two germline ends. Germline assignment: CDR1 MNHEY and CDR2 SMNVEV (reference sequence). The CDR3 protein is CASRTTPSTDTQYF. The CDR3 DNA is TGTGCCAGCAGGACCACCCCTAGCACAGATACGCAGTATTTT.

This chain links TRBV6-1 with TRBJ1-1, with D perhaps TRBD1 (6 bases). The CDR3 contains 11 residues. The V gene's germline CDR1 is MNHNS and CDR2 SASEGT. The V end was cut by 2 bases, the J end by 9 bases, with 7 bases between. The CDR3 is CASSERGKAFF. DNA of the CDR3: TGTGCCAGCAGTGAAAGGGGGAAAGCTTTCTTT.

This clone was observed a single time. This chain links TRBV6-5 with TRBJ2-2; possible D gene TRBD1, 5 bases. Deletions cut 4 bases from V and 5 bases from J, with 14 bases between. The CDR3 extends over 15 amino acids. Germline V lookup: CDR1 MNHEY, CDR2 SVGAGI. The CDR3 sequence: CASSSQVISTGELFF. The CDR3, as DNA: TGTGCCAGCAGTTCACAGGTCATCTCTACCGGGGAGCTGTTTTTT.

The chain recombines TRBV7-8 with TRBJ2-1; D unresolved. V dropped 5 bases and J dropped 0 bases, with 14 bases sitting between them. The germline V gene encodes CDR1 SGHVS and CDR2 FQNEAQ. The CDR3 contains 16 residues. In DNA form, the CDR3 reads TGTGCCAGCAGCCTAGGCTCGGTAAGCTCCTACAATGAGCAGTTCTTC. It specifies CASSLGSVSSYNEQFF. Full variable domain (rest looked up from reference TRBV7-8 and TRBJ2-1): GAGVSQSPRYKVAKRGQDVALRCDPISGHVSLFWYQQALGQGPEFLTYFQNEAQLDKSGLPSDRFFAERPEGSVSTLKIQRTQQEDSAVYLCASSLGSVSSYNEQFFGPGTRLTVL.

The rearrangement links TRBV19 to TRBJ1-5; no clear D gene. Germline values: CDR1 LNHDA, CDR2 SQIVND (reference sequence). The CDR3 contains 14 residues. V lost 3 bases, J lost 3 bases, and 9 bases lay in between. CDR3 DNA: TGTGCCAGTAGTATTGACACCTTCAATCAGCCCCAGCATTTT. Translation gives CASSIDTFNQPQHF.